This record covers a single T cell receptor beta chain. TCRdb keeps only in-frame clones here, not all; method: immunoSEQ multiplex PCR. The sample contains some 150,000 clones, around 93% of which appear only once. The CDR3 covers 13 residues. Deletions cut 3 bases from V and 4 bases from J, with 9 bases between. This sample was included in a study of control samples from healthy donors and cancer patients. The receptor's source is an older woman in good health. The sample was blood. This rearrangement joins TRBV12-3 or TRBV12-4 to TRBJ1-1, with D possibly being TRBD1 (6 bases). CDR3 amino acids: CASSLAGATEAFF. The CDR3 region has the DNA TGTGCCAGCAGTTTGGCAGGGGCCACTGAAGCTTTCTTT.